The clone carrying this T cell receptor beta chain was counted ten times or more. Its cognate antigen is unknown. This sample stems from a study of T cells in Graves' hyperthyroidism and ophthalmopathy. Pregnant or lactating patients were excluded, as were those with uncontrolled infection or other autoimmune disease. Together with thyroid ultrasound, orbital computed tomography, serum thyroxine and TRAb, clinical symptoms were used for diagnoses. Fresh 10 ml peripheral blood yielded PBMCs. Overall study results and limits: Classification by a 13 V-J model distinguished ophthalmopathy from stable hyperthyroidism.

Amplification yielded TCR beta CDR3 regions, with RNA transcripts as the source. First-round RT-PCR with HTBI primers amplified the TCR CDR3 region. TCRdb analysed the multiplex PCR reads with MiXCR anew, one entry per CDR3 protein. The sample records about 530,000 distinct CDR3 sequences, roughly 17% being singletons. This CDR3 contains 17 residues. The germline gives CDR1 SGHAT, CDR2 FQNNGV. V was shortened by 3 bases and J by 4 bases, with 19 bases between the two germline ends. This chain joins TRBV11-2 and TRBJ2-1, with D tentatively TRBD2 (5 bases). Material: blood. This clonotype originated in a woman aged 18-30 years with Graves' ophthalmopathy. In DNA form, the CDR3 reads TGTGCCAGCAGCTTGTCACCTGGCGGACTGATTTACAATGAGCAGTTCTTC. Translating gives CASSLSPGGLIYNEQFF.